Reported below is one TCR beta chain. What it binds is unknown. This sample is drawn from a study of shared clonotypes between healthy human individuals. CDR1 and CDR2 (germline): SQVTM, ANQGSEA. V lost 6 bases and J 4 bases, leaving 12 bases between the germline ends. The CDR3 contains 13 residues. Study-level points and caveats: As a rule, naive subsets had a larger estimated richness than memory subsets. Rarefaction exposed incomplete sorted-subset sequencing despite large depth.

The method was immunoSEQ multiplex PCR; TCRdb's version includes in-frame clones alone and lacks a portion of them. The profile shows approximately 530,000 clones, around 96% of them singletons. V usage is TRBV29-1 and J usage is TRBJ1-4; tentative D call: TRBD1 (5 bases). The source is a young woman in good health. The sample was naive CD4+ T cells sorted from blood. The subset was: CD45RA+ positively selected. The DNA of the CDR3 is TGCAGCGTATGGGACGGACGTAATGAAAAACTGTTTTTT. Its protein is CSVWDGRNEKLFF.